This T cell receptor (beta chain) was found in a study of T cells in Graves' hyperthyroidism and ophthalmopathy. Between the trimmed V and J ends, which lost 4 bases and 2 bases, there was a span of 21 bases. The CDR3 loop spans 18 amino acids. The germline V gene has CDR1 SGHRS and CDR2 YFSETQ. Ophthalmopathy patients all had a Clinical Activity Score of at least 3, a NOSPECS grade of at least 4 and disease under 3 months old. Pregnant or lactating patients were excluded, as were those with uncontrolled infection or other autoimmune disease. For the diagnoses, clinical symptoms, serum thyroxine and TRAb, thyroid ultrasound and orbital computed tomography were used. It was RNA transcripts that yielded the amplified TCR beta CDR3 regions. In the first-round RT-PCR of the TCR CDR3, the HTBI primer set was used. TCRdb called the multiplex PCR reads again in MiXCR, with one record for every CDR3 protein. The repertoire holds about 400,000 distinct CDR3 sequences, roughly 15% seen once, with roughly a fifth in the top ten.

This clonotype was detected a few times. The antigen remains unidentified. Study-wide findings and caveats: Within blood appeared most thyroid clonotypes that had expanded above 0.001.

Sequencing input: blood. J is TRBJ2-2 and V is TRBV5-1; D possibly corresponds to TRBD2 (7 bases). This receptor was taken from a woman in her twenties or thirties with Graves' ophthalmopathy. The chain's CDR3 is CASSRHGGGGLNTGELFF. The CDR3 DNA reads as TGCGCCAGCAGCCGCCACGGTGGCGGGGGCCTAAACACCGGGGAGCTGTTTTTT. The full variable domain, in which reference TRBV5-1 and TRBJ2-2 provide the parts outside the CDR3, is KAGVTQTPRYLIKTRGQQVTLSCSPISGHRSVSWYQQTPGQGLQFLFEYFSETQRNKGNFPGRFSGRQFSNSRSEMNVSTLELGDSALYLCASSRHGGGGLNTGELFFGEGSRLTVL.